The 25 T cell receptor beta chains listed next were all sequenced from one sample in a study of early T cells in non-severe SARS-CoV-2 infection. From the 5' RACE reads, TCRdb called clonotypes with MiXCR, one entry per CDR3 protein. The sample carries around 80,000 distinct CDR3 sequences, about 10% recorded once. Here the sequenced sample was whole blood, taken at baseline. These receptor sequences come from an adult who was a healthcare worker with PCR-confirmed SARS-CoV-2 infection or an uninfected control (not recorded which).

This clonotype was found many times. The gene calls are TRBV12-3 or TRBV12-4 and TRBJ2-5, with D possibly TRBD2 on 6 matching bases. The length of the CDR3 is 14 residues. The V gene lost 2 bases and the J gene lost 0 bases, with 7 bases spanning the gap. CDR3 protein: CASSLWRDQETQYF. The CDR3 region has the DNA TGTGCCAGCAGTTTATGGAGGGACCAAGAGACCCAGTACTTC.

This clonotype was counted a few times. This chain joins TRBV2 and TRBJ2-1, with D unresolved. The V gene's germline CDR1 is SNHLY and CDR2 FYNNEI. Trimming cost V 4 bases and J 6 bases, with 7 bases left between them. This CDR3 has 12 amino acids. CDR3: CASSVGPNEQFF. The CDR3 DNA follows: TGTGCCAGCAGTGTGGGCCCCAATGAGCAGTTCTTC.

The chain is built from TRBV28 and TRBJ1-1; weak D call: TRBD1 (6 bases). From germline, CDR1 is MDHEN and CDR2 SYDVKM. The CDR3 is 13 amino acids. Deletions cut 6 bases from V and 6 bases from J, with 14 bases between. The CDR3 region is CASSPTGGSEAFF. The CDR3 bases are TGTGCCAGCAGCCCCACCGGGGGCTCTGAAGCTTTCTTT.

This clonotype was seen ten or more times. This chain links TRBV12-3 or TRBV12-4 with TRBJ2-7, with TRBD2 identical over 8 bases. This CDR3 comprises 12 residues. With 9 bases clipped from V and 3 bases from J, the junction kept 4 bases outside the gene matches. The DNA for the CDR3 is TGTGCCAGTAACCGGGGGGGCTACGAGCAGTACTTC. Translating it yields CASNRGGYEQYF.

There are a few counts of this clonotype. The J gene is TRBJ2-3, the V gene TRBV9; 7 bases map to TRBD2. Germline CDR1 and CDR2: SGDLS and YYNGEE. The CDR3 is made up of 15 amino acids. V dropped 1 base and J dropped 4; count of bases not matched to a gene: 6. The CDR3 loop is CASSVLAAKPDTQYF. The CDR3 bases are TGTGCCAGCAGCGTACTAGCGGCGAAACCAGATACGCAGTATTTT.

J is TRBJ2-7 and V is TRBV2, with TRBD2 as a possible D gene (5 bases). The germline V gene has CDR1 SNHLY and CDR2 FYNNEI. Trimming removed 3 bases from V and 3 bases from J, with 21 bases in between. The CDR3 extends over 17 amino acids. CDR3 residues: CASSDDVGWESHYEQYF. CDR3 DNA sequence: TGTGCCAGCAGTGACGACGTAGGGTGGGAGTCCCACTACGAGCAGTACTTC.

The rearrangement joins TRBV7-2 to TRBJ2-1; D is unresolved. CDR1 is SGHTA, CDR2 FQGNSA, per germline. Trimming took off 8 bases at V and 10 bases at J, with 24 bases between the two ends. The CDR3 consists of 15 residues. CDR3 in amino acids: CASSRPPYYSGEQFF. The CDR3 DNA follows: TGTGCCAGCTCCCGGCCCCCTTACTATAGTGGGGAGCAGTTCTTC.

This clonotype was seen repeatedly, ten times or more. CDR3 nucleotides: TGCGCCAGCAGCCAATACCCTAGTGGCTACACCTTC. Its translation is CASSQYPSGYTF. V is TRBV4-1 and J is TRBJ1-2, with no clear D. CDR3 length: 12 residues. Trimming removed 2 bases from V and 7 bases from J, with 8 bases in between. Germline-derived CDR1 and CDR2 are MGHRA and YSYEKL.

This clonotype was counted at least ten times. J is TRBJ2-6 and V is TRBV20-1; 8 bases line up with TRBD1. Trimming took 5 bases from V and 0 from J; bases not matched to a gene: 12. Per the germline V gene, CDR1 is DFQATT and CDR2 is SNEGSKA (reference sequence). There are 18 residues in the CDR3. The chain's CDR3 is CSALPPGQVNSGANVLTF. In DNA, the CDR3 is TGCAGTGCTCTGCCCCCGGGACAGGTTAACTCTGGGGCCAACGTCCTGACTTTC.

This clonotype has ten or more counts. The chain recombines TRBV12-3 or TRBV12-4 with TRBJ1-2, with D unresolved. V lost 3 bases, J lost 1 base, and 12 bases lay in between. This CDR3 spans 15 amino acids. CDR3 amino acids: CASSFSPTGNYGYTF. CDR3 nucleotides: TGTGCCAGCAGTTTCTCTCCGACGGGTAACTATGGCTACACCTTC.

The chain has TRBV9 and TRBJ1-2, with D hard to call. Germline V gene lookup returns CDR1 SGDLS and CDR2 YYNGEE. The V and J ends lost 0 bases and 4 bases respectively, with 16 bases between them. CDR3 length equals 16 residues. The CDR3 DNA sequence: TGTGCCAGCAGCGTAGAGGCAAGCTCTTCTTCCTATGGCTACACCTTC. Protein sequence: CASSVEASSSSYGYTF.

The V gene is TRBV5-1, the J gene TRBJ2-7, with D possibly matching TRBD2 (6 bases). Germline V gene data show CDR1 as SGHRS and CDR2 as YFSETQ. Trimming shortened V by 2 bases and J by 7 bases, and 19 bases separated the two germline ends. CDR3 length: 15 amino acids. This CDR3 is CASSFETDYPGEQYF. The CDR3, as DNA: TGCGCCAGCAGCTTTGAAACGGACTACCCGGGGGAGCAGTACTTC.

In its sample, this clonotype was seen a few times. The chain carries TRBV24-1 and TRBJ2-1; 7 nucleotides line up with TRBD1. The germline V gene encodes CDR1 KGHDR and CDR2 SFDVKD. The CDR3 is made up of 17 amino acids. V lost 5 bases, J lost 1 base, and 10 bases stayed unmatched. CDR3 nucleotide sequence: TGTGCCACCAGTGGCCCCGAGACAGGGCGATCCTACAATGAGCAGTTCTTC. It encodes CATSGPETGRSYNEQFF.

The chain combines TRBV27 with TRBJ1-6; TRBD1 aligns across 7 bases. CDR1 is MNHEY, CDR2 SMNVEV, per germline (reference sequence). The CDR3 spans 15 residues. The junction had 2 bases not matched to a gene; V was cut back by 6 bases and J by 0 bases. The CDR3 sequence is CASRDRSSYNSPLHF. The CDR3 region has the DNA TGTGCCAGCAGGGACAGGAGCTCCTATAATTCACCCCTCCACTTT.

In this sample, this clonotype turned up many times. This chain uses TRBV19 with TRBJ1-2; tentatively, D is TRBD1 (6 bases). The V end lost 4 bases, the J end lost 5 bases, and 8 bases lay between the germline ends. Germline V gene data show CDR1 as LNHDA and CDR2 as SQIVND (reference sequence). The CDR3 totals 12 residues. DNA for the CDR3: TGTGCCAGTAGTACAGGGGAGTATGGCTACACCTTC. This sequence encodes CASSTGEYGYTF.

This chain links TRBV7-9 with TRBJ1-2; D gene uncertain. The V end was cut by 0 bases, the J end by 8 bases, with 4 bases between. The CDR3 totals 11 residues. Germline V gene lookup returns CDR1 SEHNR and CDR2 FQNEAQ (reference sequence). The CDR3 spells CASSLATGYTF. The CDR3, as DNA: TGTGCCAGCAGCTTAGCGACGGGCTACACCTTC. The full variable domain, rest sourced from reference TRBV7-9 and TRBJ1-2, is DTGVSQNPRHKITKRGQNVTFRCDPISEHNRLYWYRQTLGQGPEFLTYFQNEAQLEKSRLLSDRFSAERPKGSFSTLEIQRTEQGDSAMYLCASSLATGYTFGSGTRLTVV.

This clonotype was observed at least ten times. The chain has TRBV24-1 and TRBJ2-3; 7 bases align to TRBD2. The J segment lost 0 bases and the V segment lost 2 bases, leaving 1 base of the junction unmatched. Per the germline V gene, CDR1 is KGHDR and CDR2 is SFDVKD. There are 15 residues in the CDR3. The CDR3 loop reads CATSDWGGSTDTQYF. The DNA of the CDR3 is TGTGCCACCAGTGATTGGGGAGGGAGCACAGATACGCAGTATTTT.

This clonotype was seen a few times. The V gene is TRBV10-1, the J gene TRBJ1-5; 7 nucleotides match TRBD1. Germline CDR1 reads WNHNN; CDR2 reads SYGVQD (reference sequence). After removal of 8 bases from V and 9 bases from J, the junction contained 13 bases not matched to a gene. The CDR3 runs to 14 residues. DNA for the CDR3: TGCGCCAGCCCAGGGAAAGGGGGACAGACGCCCCAGCATTTT. Its translation: CASPGKGGQTPQHF.

This clonotype was counted only a few times. The V gene is TRBV10-3, the J gene TRBJ2-7; D gene unclear. V lost 2 bases and J 2 bases, leaving 13 bases between the germline ends. CDR1 is ENHRY, CDR2 SYGVKD, per germline. The CDR3 is made up of 15 amino acids. The CDR3 DNA reads TGTGCCATCAGTGAGCCGTACTCCGATCCCTACGAGCAGTACTTC. Protein sequence: CAISEPYSDPYEQYF.

This clonotype was detected many times. The chain combines TRBV20-1 with TRBJ1-5; D perhaps matches TRBD1 (5 bases). This CDR3 contains 14 residues. V lost 3 bases, J lost 6 bases, and 15 bases lay in between. Germline CDR1 is DFQATT and CDR2 is SNEGSKA (reference sequence). The CDR3 loop is CSASPNRLSQPQHF. As DNA, the CDR3 is TGCAGTGCTAGCCCCAACAGGCTAAGTCAGCCCCAGCATTTT.

This chain links TRBV7-9 with TRBJ1-5; D possibly corresponds to TRBD1 (6 bases). Deletions cut 5 bases from V and 6 bases from J, with 14 bases between. The germline gives CDR1 SEHNR, CDR2 FQNEAQ (reference sequence). The CDR3 is made up of 14 amino acids. The CDR3 here is CASSGPGAGQPQHF. The CDR3 coding sequence is TGTGCCAGCAGCGGTCCAGGGGCGGGTCAGCCCCAGCATTTT.

V usage is TRBV28 and J usage is TRBJ2-3; TRBD1 might be the D (5 bases). The ends were cut back, 2 bases at V and 4 bases at J, with 10 bases in the middle. Germline V lookup: CDR1 MDHEN, CDR2 SYDVKM. This CDR3 is built from 14 residues. CDR3 nucleotides: TGTGCCAGCAGTTTACCCTCAGGGCCAGATACGCAGTATTTT. It is translated as CASSLPSGPDTQYF.

This clonotype came up a few times. The rearrangement joins TRBV20-1 to TRBJ1-5, with 8 bases that match TRBD1. From germline, CDR1 is DFQATT and CDR2 SNEGSKA (reference sequence). The V gene end was trimmed by 2 bases and the J gene end by 4 bases; junction bases not matched to a gene: 1. This CDR3 has 13 amino acids. Here the CDR3 reads CSARYRGNQPQHF. CDR3 DNA sequence: TGCAGTGCTAGATACAGGGGGAATCAGCCCCAGCATTTT.

The chain recombines TRBV6-2 or TRBV6-3 with TRBJ2-7; D is tentatively TRBD1 or TRBD2 (5 bases each). V was trimmed by 6 bases and J by 5 bases, leaving 14 bases between them. The germline CDR1 and CDR2 sequences are MNHEY and SVGEGT. This CDR3 comprises 13 residues. Here the CDR3 reads CASRGTAGNEQYF. CDR3 coding DNA: TGTGCCAGCAGAGGGACGGCTGGCAACGAGCAGTACTTC.

Ten or more counts support this clonotype. The rearrangement uses TRBV2 and TRBJ2-6; 13 positions agree with TRBD2. Germline V lookup: CDR1 SNHLY, CDR2 FYNNEI. Losses at the gene ends were 4 bases for V and 0 bases for J; bases not matched to a gene: 6. The CDR3 consists of 19 residues. The CDR3 region is CASSGTSGSFRSGANVLTF. The CDR3 nucleotides are TGTGCCAGCAGTGGGACTAGCGGGAGTTTCCGCTCTGGGGCCAACGTCCTGACTTTC.